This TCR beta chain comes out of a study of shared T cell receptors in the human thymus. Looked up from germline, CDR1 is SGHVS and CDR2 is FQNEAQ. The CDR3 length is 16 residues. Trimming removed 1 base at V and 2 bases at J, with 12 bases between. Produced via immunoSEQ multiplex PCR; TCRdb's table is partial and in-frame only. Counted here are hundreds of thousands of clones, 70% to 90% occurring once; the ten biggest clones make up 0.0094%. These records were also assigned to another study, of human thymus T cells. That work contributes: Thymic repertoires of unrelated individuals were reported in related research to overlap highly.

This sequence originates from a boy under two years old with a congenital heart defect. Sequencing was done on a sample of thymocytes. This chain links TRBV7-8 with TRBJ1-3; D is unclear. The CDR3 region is CASSLDDWAAGNTIYF. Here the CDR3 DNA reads TGTGCCAGCAGCTTAGATGATTGGGCAGCTGGAAACACCATATATTTT. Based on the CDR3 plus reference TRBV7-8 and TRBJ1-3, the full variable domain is GAGVSQSPRYKVAKRGQDVALRCDPISGHVSLFWYQQALGQGPEFLTYFQNEAQLDKSGLPSDRFFAERPEGSVSTLKIQRTQQEDSAVYLCASSLDDWAAGNTIYFGEGSWLTVV.